This T cell receptor beta chain was recorded in a study of chemoradiotherapy in HPV16-positive cancers. Study overall: Candidate HPV-specific clones and shared TCR motifs came from a couple of HPV16-positive patients. Points from the study as a whole: HPV-responsive T-cell expansion during chemoradiotherapy was linked to improved recurrence-free survival in HPV16-positive patients. Candidate HPV-specific clones and E7-related TCR motifs grew in tumor during treatment.

Some clones are missing from TCRdb's copy, which holds only in-frame ones; the method was immunoSEQ multiplex PCR. The table lists 12,000 or so clones, approximately 90% of them singletons, with about 2.2% in the top ten. Remarks on this clone: Antigen specificity is unknown.

Germline CDR1 KGHSH, CDR2 LQKENI. Trimming pared 11 bases from V and 0 bases from J, leaving 8 bases between. The CDR3 is 12 amino acids. Repertoires were sampled repeatedly during chemoradiotherapy. The receptor's source is a human donor with HPV-associated anogenital cancer. Sequences were derived from blood, sampled from a patient who underwent chemoradiotherapy. The chain carries TRBV18 and TRBJ2-1, with D unclear. The CDR3 region has the DNA TGTGCCGCTGGAGCCTCCTACAATGAGCAGTTCTTC. Encoded protein: CAAGASYNEQFF.